This TCR beta chain was recovered during a study of radiotherapy plus CTLA-4 blockade in lung cancer. Study as a whole: An objective response was seen in about 18% of patients, and disease control in 25% to 40%. Study conclusions and caveats: There was expansion of tumor-derived TCR clones in blood after radiotherapy plus ipilimumab. The best predictor of response was reported to be early blood T cell clone dynamics, with interferon-beta.

The CDR3 runs to 14 residues. Germline lookup yields CDR1 SGHNT and CDR2 YYREEE (reference sequence). V trimming: 8 bases; J trimming: 9 bases; junction bases outside the gene matches: 17. In this sample, this clone turned up once. Its antigen is unidentified. Some clones are missing from TCRdb's copy, which holds only in-frame ones; the method was immunoSEQ multiplex PCR. Seen here are roughly 110,000 clones, 70% to 90% observed once, and the top ten hold roughly 2.5%. Those with chemo-refractory metastatic non-small-cell lung cancer were treated with focal radiation combined with CTLA-4 blockade using ipilimumab.

The sequence was collected from a human donor with non-small cell lung cancer that progressed on radiotherapy plus ipilimumab. Some clones in this sample may be carry-over from other donors' samples. Sample: peripheral blood, taken from a patient treated with radiotherapy plus ipilimumab. This rearrangement joins TRBV5-4 to TRBJ2-7, with 7 bases identical to TRBD1. DNA for the CDR3: TGTGCCAGTCATAATAGAGGGGGCGAAAGTGTGCAGTACTTC. This translates into CASHNRGGESVQYF. Full variable domain (rest looked up from reference TRBV5-4 and TRBJ2-7): ETGVTQSPTHLIKTRGQQVTLRCSSQSGHNTVSWYQQALGQGPQFIFQYYREEENGRGNFPPRFSGLQFPNYSSELNVNALELDDSALYLCASHNRGGESVQYFGPGTRLTVT.